Below, one T cell receptor (beta chain) is given with its context. Its antigen is currently unknown. The germline V gene encodes CDR1 MNHNS and CDR2 SASEGT. Trimming took 4 bases from V and 7 from J; bases not matched to a gene: 16. This CDR3 region has 17 residues. Use of 60 Vbeta and 13 Jbeta primers characterized the PCR. Generated by immunoSEQ multiplex PCR, the TCRdb table keeps only in-frame clones and is missing some. The sample consists of about 190,000 clones, about four fifths of them appearing once. The data are from a study of cytomegalovirus exposure and HLA in healthy donors. Study results and caveats: Overall, roughly 160 TCR beta chains were annotated as cytomegalovirus-associated. Immune exposure information available was restricted to CMV serostatus. TCR beta sequences reportedly predicted the HLA-A and HLA-B alleles of most subjects accurately. Confirmation in vitro established that a few CMV-associated chains were specific for CMV antigens.

This chain uses TRBV6-1 with TRBJ2-7; 10 bases fit TRBD2. Sequencing was performed on PBMCs. This sequence originates from a man aged 50 to 59 in good health and CMV-seronegative. DNA for the CDR3: TGTGCCAGCAGTGTTTCCCTCCGGCTAGCGGGAGCGGGGGAGCAGTACTTC. Its protein is CASSVSLRLAGAGEQYF.